Within the sample, the clone carrying this T cell receptor (beta chain) is medium-sized. No antigen is known for it. The data stem from a study of tumor-infiltrating lymphocytes in glioblastoma multiforme. The ends were cut back, 4 bases at V and 0 bases at J, with 4 bases in the middle. In germline, CDR1 is MGHRA, CDR2 YSYEKL. This CDR3 has 14 amino acids. Regarding the study as a whole: Detected clone frequencies may not reflect cell counts, being RNA-based.

Three nested ARM-PCR rounds with V-beta and C-beta primers built TCRB libraries. Using its own MiXCR run on the multiplex PCR reads, TCRdb lists one record per CDR3 protein. Of 9,000 to 13,000 distinct CDR3 sequences detected, 65% to 75% appear once; the ten largest clones hold about 43%. The sequence derives from a male donor with glioblastoma. Sequenced material: brain tumor tissue. The chain has TRBV4-1 and TRBJ2-6; D ambiguous. The CDR3 DNA is TGCGCCAGCAGCCTCGACTCTGGGGCCAACGTCCTGACTTTC. It translates to CASSLDSGANVLTF.